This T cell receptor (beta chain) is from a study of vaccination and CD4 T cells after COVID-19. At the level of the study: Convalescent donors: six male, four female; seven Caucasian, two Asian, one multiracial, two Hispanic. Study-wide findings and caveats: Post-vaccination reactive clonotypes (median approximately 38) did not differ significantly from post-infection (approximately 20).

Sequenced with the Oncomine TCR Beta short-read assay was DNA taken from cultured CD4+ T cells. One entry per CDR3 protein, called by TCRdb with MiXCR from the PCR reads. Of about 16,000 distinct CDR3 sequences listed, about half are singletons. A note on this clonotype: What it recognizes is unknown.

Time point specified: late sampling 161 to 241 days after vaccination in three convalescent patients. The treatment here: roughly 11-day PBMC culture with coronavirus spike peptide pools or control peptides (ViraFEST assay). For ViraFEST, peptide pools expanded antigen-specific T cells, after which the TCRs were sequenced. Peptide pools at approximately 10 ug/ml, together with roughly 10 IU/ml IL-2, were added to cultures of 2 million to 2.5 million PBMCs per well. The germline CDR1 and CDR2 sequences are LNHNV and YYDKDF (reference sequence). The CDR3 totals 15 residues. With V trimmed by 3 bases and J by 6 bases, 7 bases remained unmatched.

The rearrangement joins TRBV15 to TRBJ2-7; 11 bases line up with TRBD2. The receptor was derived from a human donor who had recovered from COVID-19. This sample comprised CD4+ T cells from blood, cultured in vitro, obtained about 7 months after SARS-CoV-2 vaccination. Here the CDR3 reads CATSRQLAGVSEQYF. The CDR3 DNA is TGTGCCACCAGCAGGCAACTAGCGGGAGTGAGCGAGCAGTACTTC.